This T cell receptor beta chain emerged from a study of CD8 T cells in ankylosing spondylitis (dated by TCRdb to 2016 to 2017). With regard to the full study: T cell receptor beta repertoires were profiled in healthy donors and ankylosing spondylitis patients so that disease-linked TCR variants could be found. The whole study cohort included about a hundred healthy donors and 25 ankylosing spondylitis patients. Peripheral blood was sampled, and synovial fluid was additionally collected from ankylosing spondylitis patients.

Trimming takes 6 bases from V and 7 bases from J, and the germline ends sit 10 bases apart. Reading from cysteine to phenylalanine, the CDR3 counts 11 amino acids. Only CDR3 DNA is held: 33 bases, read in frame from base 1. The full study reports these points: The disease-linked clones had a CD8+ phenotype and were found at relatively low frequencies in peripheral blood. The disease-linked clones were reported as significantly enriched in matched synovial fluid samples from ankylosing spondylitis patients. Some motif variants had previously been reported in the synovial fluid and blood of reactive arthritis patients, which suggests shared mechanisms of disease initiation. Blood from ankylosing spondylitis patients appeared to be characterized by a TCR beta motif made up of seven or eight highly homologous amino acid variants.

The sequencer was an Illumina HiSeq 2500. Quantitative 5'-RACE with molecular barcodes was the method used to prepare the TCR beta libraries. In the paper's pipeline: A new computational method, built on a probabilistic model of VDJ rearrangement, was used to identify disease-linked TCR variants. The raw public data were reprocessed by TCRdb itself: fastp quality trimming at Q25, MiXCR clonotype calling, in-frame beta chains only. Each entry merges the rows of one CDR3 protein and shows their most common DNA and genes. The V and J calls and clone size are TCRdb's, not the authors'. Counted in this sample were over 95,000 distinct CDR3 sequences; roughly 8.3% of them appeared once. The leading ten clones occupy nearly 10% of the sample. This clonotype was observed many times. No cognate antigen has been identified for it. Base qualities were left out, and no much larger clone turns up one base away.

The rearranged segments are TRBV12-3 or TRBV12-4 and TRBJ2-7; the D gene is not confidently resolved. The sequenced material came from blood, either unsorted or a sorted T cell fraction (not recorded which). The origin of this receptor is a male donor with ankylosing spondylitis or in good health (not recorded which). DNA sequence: TGTGCCAGCAGCCGCGGTTTTGAGCAGTACTTC. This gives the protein CASSRGFEQYF.